The subject of this entry is one T cell receptor beta chain. The data were produced by immunoSEQ multiplex PCR, yet TCRdb's version contains in-frame clones alone and is incomplete. The sample has about 70,000 clones, 91% seen once; the top ten hold approximately 4.8%. This specimen comes from a study of technical replicates of blood from a handful of donors. V gave up 7 bases and J gave up 6 bases; unmatched junction bases: 9. Germline V CDR1 and CDR2: SQVTM, ANQGSEA. The CDR3 length is 13 residues. Sequenced: PBMCs. The TCR sequence derives from a human donor in good health. Some clones in this sample may be carry-over from other donors' samples. The chain employs TRBV29-1 and TRBJ1-2; 9 nucleotides line up with TRBD1. The CDR3 loop is CSAQPGQGNGYTF. The CDR3 nucleotides read TGCAGCGCACAGCCGGGACAGGGAAATGGCTACACCTTC.